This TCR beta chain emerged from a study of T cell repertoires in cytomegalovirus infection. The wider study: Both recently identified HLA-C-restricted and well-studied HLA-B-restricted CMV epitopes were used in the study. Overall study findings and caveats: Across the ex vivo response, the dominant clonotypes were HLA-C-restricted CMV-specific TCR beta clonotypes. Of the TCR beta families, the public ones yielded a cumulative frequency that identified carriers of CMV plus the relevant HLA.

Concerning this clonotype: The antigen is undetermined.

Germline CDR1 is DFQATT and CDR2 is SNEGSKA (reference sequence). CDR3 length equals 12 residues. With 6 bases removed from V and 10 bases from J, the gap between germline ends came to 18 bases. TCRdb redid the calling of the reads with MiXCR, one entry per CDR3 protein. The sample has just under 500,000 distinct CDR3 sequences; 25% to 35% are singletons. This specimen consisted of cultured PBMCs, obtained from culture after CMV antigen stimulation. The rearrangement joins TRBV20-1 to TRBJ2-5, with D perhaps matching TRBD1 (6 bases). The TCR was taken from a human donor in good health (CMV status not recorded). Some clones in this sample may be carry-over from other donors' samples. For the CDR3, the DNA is TGCAGTGCAACACAGGGAACGTGGGACCAGTACTTC. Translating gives CSATQGTWDQYF.